At least ten counts were recorded for the clone carrying this T cell receptor beta chain. Its antigen remains unidentified. Germline CDR1 reads SGHRS; CDR2 reads YFSETQ. The CDR3 covers 16 residues. Deletions cut 0 bases from V and 1 base from J, with 8 bases between. This entry comes from a study of neurological immune-mediated disorders. Study outcomes and limitations: Multiple sclerosis patients had less TCR clonal expansion than even healthy controls, unlike HTLV-1-associated myelopathy. Private repertoires in all groups were suggested, as expanded clones shared no CDR3 amino acid sequences across subjects.

The time point was: longitudinal time-point 3. Preparation of the unsorted libraries drew on 2 million PBMCs stored at -80 C. Synthesis of cDNA was performed by 5'RACE using 10-nucleotide random UMIs. Each CDR3 protein is one row after TCRdb ran MiXCR on the 5' RACE reads. This table holds fewer than 110,000 distinct CDR3 sequences, under 14% found once. This clonotype originated in a female donor with HTLV-1-associated myelopathy (HAM/TSP). The sample comprised PBMCs. The chain is built from TRBV5-1 and TRBJ2-6, with unresolved D. The CDR3 is CASSLGTASGANVLTF. CDR3 sequence (DNA): TGCGCCAGCAGCTTGGGGACGGCTTCTGGGGCCAACGTCCTGACTTTC.